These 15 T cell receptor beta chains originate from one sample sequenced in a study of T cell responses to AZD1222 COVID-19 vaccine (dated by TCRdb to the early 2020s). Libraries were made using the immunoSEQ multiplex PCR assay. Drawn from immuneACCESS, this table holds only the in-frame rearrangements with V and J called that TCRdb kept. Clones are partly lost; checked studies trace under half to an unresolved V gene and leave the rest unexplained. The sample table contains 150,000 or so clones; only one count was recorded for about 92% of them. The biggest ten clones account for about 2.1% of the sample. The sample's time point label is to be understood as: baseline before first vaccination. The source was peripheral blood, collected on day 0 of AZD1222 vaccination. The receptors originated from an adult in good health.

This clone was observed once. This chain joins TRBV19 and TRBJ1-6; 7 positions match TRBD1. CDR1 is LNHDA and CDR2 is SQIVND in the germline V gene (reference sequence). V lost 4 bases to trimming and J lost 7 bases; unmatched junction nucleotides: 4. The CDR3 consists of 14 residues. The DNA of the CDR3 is TGTGCCAGTAGTAGAGGGGGCGCGAATTCACCCCTCCACTTT. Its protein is CASSRGGANSPLHF.

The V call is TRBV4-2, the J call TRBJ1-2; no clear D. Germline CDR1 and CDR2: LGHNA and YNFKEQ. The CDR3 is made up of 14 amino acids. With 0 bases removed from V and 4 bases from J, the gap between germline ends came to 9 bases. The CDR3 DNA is TGTGCCAGCAGCCAAGAAGGCGCCCTCTATGGCTACACCTTC. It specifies CASSQEGALYGYTF.

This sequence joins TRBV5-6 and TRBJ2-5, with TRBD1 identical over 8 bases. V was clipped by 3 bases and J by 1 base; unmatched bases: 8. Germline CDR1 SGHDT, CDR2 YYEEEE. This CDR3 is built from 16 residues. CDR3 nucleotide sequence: TGTGCCAGCAGCTCTACAGGGACAGGAGGCCAAGAGACCCAGTACTTC. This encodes CASSSTGTGGQETQYF.

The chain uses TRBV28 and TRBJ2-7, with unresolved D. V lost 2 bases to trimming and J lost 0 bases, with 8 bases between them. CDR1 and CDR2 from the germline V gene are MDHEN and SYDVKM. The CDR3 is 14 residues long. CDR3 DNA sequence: TGTGCCAGCAGTTTAGTGGGTGGCTCCTACGAGCAGTACTTC. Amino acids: CASSLVGGSYEQYF. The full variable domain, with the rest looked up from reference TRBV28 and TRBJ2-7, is DVKVTQSSRYLVKRTGEKVFLECVQDMDHENMFWYRQDPGLGLRLIYFSYDVKMKEKGDIPEGYSVSREKKERFSLILESASTNQTSMYLCASSLVGGSYEQYFGPGTRLTVT.

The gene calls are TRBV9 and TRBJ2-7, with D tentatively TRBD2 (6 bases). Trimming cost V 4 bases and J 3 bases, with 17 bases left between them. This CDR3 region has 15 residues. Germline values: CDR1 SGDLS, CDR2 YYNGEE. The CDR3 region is CASSPSGLSFYEQYF. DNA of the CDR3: TGTGCCAGCAGCCCTTCGGGACTCTCCTTCTACGAGCAGTACTTC.

The CDR3 reads CASSFGALGELFF. The CDR3 DNA follows: TGTGCCAGCAGCTTTGGGGCTCTAGGGGAGCTGTTTTTT. V and J are TRBV7-2 and TRBJ2-2; the D gene is possibly TRBD1 (5 bases). The germline V gene has CDR1 SGHTA and CDR2 FQGNSA. Trimming cost V 3 bases and J 8 bases, with 10 bases left between them. The length of the CDR3 is 13 residues.

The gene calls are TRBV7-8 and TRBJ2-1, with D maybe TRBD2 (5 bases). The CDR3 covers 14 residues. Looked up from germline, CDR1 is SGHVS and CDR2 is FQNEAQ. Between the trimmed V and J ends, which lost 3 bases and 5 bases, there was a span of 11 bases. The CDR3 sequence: CASSFWEKDNEQFF. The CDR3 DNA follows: TGTGCCAGCAGCTTTTGGGAGAAGGACAATGAGCAGTTCTTC.

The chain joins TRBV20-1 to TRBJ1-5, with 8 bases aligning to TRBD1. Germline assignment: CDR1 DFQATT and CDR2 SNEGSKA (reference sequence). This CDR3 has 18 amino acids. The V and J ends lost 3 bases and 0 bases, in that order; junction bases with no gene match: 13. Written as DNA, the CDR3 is TGCAGTGCTAGTGGGCAGGGGGCCAGTAGGTATAGCAATCAGCCCCAGCATTTT. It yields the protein CSASGQGASRYSNQPQHF.

CDR3 residues: CASSERGLAGSYNEQFF. DNA of the CDR3: TGTGCCAGCAGTGAAAGGGGACTAGCGGGGTCCTACAATGAGCAGTTCTTC. The chain links TRBV6-1 to TRBJ2-1, with 13 bases identical to TRBD2. The V and J ends lost 2 bases and 1 base, in that order; junction bases with no gene match: 2. Germline CDR1 and CDR2: MNHNS and SASEGT. The CDR3 length is 17 residues.

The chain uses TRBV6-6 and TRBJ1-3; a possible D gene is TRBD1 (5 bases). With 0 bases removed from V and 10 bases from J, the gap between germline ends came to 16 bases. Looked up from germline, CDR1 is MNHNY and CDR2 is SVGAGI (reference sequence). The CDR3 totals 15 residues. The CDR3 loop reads CASSYSRGSQSTIYF. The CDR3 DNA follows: TGTGCCAGCAGTTACTCGAGGGGCAGTCAATCGACCATATATTTT.

The CDR3 DNA follows: TGTGCCACCAGTGACGGACAGGGACACACAGATACGCAGTATTTT. Residues: CATSDGQGHTDTQYF. The chain joins TRBV24-1 to TRBJ2-3, with 8 bases identical to TRBD1. V was clipped by 4 bases and J by 2 bases; unmatched bases: 4. From germline, CDR1 is KGHDR and CDR2 SFDVKD. The CDR3 sequence is 15 residues long.

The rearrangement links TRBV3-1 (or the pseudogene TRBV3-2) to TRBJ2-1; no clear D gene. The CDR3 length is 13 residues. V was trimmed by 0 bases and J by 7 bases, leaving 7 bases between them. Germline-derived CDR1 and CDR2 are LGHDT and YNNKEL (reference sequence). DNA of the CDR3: TGTGCCAGCAGCCAAGATCACTGGAATGAGCAGTTCTTC. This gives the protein CASSQDHWNEQFF.

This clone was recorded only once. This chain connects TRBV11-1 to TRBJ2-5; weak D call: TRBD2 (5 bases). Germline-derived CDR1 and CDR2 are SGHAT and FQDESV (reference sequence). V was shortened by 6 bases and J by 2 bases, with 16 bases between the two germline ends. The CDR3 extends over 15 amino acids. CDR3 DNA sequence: TGTGCCAGCAGTCCTAGGTTCGGGAAGCAAGAGACCCAGTACTTC. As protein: CASSPRFGKQETQYF.

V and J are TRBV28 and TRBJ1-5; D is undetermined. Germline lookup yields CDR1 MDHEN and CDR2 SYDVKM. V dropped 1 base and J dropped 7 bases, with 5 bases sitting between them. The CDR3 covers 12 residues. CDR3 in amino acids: CASSLSLQPQHF. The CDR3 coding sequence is TGTGCCAGCAGTTTATCGTTACAGCCCCAGCATTTT.

CDR3 amino acids: CASSIGGQVQETQYF. DNA of the CDR3: TGTGCCAGTAGTATTGGGGGACAAGTCCAAGAGACCCAGTACTTC. V gene TRBV19 combines with J gene TRBJ2-5; D is perhaps TRBD1 (6 bases). Germline CDR1 LNHDA, CDR2 SQIVND (reference sequence). The CDR3 has 15 residues. V shed 3 bases and J shed 1 base, with 12 bases lying between them.